This T cell receptor (beta chain) comes out of a study of shared clonotypes between healthy human individuals. Germline V gene sequence: CDR1 SGHRS, CDR2 YFSETQ. Trimming removed 7 bases from V and 4 bases from J, with 12 bases in between. The CDR3 loop spans 13 amino acids. Produced via immunoSEQ multiplex PCR; TCRdb's table is partial and in-frame only. In the table there are 2 million to 2.5 million clones, around 92% of which are singletons. Material: naive CD4+ T cells from PBMCs. Stated subset: CD45RA+ positively selected. V is TRBV5-1 and J is TRBJ1-5, with no clear D. This TCR came from a man younger than 30 in good health. Some clones in this sample may be carry-over from other donors' samples. CDR3 sequence: CASGPGDNQPQHF. The CDR3 DNA follows: TGCGCCAGCGGGCCCGGGGATAATCAGCCCCAGCATTTT.